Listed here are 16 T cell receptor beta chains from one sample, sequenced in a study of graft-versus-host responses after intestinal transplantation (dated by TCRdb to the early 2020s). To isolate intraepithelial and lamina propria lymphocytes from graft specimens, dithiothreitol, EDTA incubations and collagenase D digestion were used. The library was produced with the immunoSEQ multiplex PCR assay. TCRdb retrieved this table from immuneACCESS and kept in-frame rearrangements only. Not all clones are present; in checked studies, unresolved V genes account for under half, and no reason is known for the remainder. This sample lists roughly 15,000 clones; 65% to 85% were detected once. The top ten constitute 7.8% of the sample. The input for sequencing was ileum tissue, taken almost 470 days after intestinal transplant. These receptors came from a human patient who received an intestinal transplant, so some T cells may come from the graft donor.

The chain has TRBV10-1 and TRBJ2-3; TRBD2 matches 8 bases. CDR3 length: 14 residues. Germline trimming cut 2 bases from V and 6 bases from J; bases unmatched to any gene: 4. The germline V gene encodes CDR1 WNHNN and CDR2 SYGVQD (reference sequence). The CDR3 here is CASSELRGADTQYF. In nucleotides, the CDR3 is TGCGCCAGCAGTGAGCTGCGGGGGGCCGATACGCAGTATTTT.

The CDR3 coding sequence is TGTGCCAGCAGTTACTCGAAGGCGTACAATGAGCAGTTCTTC. It codes for CASSYSKAYNEQFF. The chain uses TRBV6-6 and TRBJ2-1; unclear D gene. The ends were cut back, 0 bases at V and 4 bases at J, with 7 bases in the middle. The CDR3 has 14 amino acids. The germline CDR1 and CDR2 sequences are MNHNY and SVGAGI (reference sequence).

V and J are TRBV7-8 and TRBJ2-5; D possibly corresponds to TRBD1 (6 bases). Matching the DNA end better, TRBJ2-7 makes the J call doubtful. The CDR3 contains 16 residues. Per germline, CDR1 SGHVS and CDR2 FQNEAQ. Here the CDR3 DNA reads TGTGCCAGCAGCGCGGTGGACAGACGCTTCTCCTACGAGCAGTACTTC. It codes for CASSAVDRRFSYEQYF.

The CDR3 here is CASIWLEGAEAFF. DNA of the CDR3: TGTGCCAGCATCTGGCTGGAAGGAGCTGAAGCTTTCTTT. The chain joins TRBV6-1 to TRBJ1-1; no clear D. Between the trimmed V and J ends, which lost 7 bases and 6 bases, there was a span of 15 bases. Germline CDR1 and CDR2: MNHNS and SASEGT. The CDR3 spans 13 residues.

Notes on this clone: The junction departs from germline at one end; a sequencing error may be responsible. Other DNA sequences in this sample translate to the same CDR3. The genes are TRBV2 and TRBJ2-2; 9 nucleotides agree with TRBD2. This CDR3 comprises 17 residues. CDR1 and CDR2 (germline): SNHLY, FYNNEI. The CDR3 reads CASSEGAILAGTGELFF. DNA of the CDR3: TGTGCCAGCAGCGAAGGGGCGATACTAGCGGGCACCGGGGAGCTGTTCTTT.

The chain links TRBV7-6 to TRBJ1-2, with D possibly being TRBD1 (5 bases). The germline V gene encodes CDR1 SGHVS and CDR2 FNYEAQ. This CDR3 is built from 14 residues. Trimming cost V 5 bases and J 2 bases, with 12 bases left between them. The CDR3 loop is CASSPWGSNYGYTF. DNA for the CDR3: TGTGCCAGCAGCCCGTGGGGGTCAAACTATGGCTACACCTTC.

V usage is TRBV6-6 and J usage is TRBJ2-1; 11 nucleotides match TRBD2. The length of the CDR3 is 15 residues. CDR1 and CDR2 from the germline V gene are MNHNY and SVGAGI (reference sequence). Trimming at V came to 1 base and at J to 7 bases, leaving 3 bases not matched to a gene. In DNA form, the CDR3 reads TGTGCCAGCAGTTACTTTAGCGGGGGGGCTAATGAGCAGTTCTTC. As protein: CASSYFSGGANEQFF.

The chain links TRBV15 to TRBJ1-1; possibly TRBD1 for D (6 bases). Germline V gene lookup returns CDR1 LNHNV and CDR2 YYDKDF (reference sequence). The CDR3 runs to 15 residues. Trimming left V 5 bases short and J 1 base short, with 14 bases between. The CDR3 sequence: CATSVNRVGNTEAFF. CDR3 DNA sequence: TGTGCCACCAGCGTAAACAGGGTCGGGAACACTGAAGCTTTCTTT.

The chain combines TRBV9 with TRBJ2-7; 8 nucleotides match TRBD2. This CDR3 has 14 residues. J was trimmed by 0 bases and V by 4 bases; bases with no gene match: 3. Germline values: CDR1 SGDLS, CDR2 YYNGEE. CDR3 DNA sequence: TGTGCCAGCAGCCGGGAGGGGTCCTCCTACGAGCAGTACTTC. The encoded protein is CASSREGSSYEQYF.

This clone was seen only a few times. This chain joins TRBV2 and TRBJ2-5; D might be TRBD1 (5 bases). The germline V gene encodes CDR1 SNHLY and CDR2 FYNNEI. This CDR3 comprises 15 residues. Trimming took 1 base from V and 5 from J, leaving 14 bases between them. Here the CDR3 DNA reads TGTGCCAGCAGTGAAGGGGCACCAGCAGGGGAGACCCAGTACTTC. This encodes CASSEGAPAGETQYF.

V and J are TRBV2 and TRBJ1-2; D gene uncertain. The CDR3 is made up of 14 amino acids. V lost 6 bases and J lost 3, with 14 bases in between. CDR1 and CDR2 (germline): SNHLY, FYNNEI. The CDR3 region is CASRRVVTDYGYTF. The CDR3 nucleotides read TGTGCCAGCAGGCGCGTGGTCACTGACTATGGCTACACCTTC.

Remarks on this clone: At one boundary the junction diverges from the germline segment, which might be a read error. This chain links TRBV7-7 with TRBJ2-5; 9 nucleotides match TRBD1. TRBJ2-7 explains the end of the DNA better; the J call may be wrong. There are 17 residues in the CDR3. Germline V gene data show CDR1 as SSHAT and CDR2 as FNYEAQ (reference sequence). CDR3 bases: TGTGCTAGCAGCTTAGGGGCCGGGGGACAGGGATCCTACGAGCAGTACTTC. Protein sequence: CASSLGAGGQGSYEQYF.

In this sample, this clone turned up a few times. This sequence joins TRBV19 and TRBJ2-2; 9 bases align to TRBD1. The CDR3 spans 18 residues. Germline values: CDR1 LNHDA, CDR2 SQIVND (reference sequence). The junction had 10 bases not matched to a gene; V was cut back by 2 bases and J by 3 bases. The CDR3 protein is CASSIKEEGQGDTGELFF. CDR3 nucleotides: TGTGCCAGTAGTATAAAAGAAGAGGGACAGGGAGACACCGGGGAGCTGTTTTTT.

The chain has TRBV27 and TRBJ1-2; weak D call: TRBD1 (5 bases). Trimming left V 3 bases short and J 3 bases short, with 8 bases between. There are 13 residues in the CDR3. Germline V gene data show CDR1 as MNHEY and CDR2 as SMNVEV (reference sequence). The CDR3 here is CASSLRRDYGYTF. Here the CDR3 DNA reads TGTGCCAGCAGTTTGCGCAGGGACTATGGCTACACCTTC.

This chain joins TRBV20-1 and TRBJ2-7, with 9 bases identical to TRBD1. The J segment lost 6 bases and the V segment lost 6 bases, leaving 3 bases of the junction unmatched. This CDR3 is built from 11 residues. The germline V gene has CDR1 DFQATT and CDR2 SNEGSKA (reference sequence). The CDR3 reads CSAGQGTEQYF. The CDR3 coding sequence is TGCAGTGCCGGACAGGGGACCGAGCAGTACTTC.

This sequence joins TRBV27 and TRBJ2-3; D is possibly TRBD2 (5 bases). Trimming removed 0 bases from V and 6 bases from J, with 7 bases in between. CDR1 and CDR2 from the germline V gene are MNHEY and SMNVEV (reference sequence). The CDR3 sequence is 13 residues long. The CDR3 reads CASSLSDSDTQYF. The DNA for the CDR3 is TGTGCCAGCAGTTTATCGGACTCTGATACGCAGTATTTT.